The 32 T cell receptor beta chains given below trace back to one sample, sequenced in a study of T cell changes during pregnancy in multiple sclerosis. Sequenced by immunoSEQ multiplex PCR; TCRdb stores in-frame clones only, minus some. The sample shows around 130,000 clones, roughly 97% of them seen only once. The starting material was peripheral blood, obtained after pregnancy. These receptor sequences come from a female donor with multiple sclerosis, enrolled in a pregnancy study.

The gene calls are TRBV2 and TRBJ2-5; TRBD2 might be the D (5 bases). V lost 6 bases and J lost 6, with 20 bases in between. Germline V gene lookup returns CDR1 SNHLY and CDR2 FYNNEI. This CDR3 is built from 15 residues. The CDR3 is CASRGVVNLIQTQYF. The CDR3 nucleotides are TGTGCCAGCAGGGGAGTGGTAAATTTGATTCAGACCCAGTACTTC. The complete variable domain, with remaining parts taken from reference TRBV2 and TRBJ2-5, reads EPEVTQTPSHQVTQMGQEVILRCVPISNHLYFYWYRQILGQKVEFLVSFYNNEISEKSEIFDDQFSVERPDGSNFTLKIRSTKLEDSAMYFCASRGVVNLIQTQYFGPGTRLLVL.

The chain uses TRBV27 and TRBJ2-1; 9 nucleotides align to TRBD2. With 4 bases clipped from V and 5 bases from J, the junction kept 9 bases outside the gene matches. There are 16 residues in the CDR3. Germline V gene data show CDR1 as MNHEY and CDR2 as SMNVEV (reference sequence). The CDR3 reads CASSSLGLADHNEQFF. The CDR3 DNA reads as TGTGCCAGCAGTTCCCTGGGACTAGCAGATCACAATGAGCAGTTCTTC.

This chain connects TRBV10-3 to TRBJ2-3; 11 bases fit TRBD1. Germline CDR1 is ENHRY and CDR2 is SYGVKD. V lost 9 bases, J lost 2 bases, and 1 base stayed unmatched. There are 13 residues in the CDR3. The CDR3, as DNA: TGTGCCATAGGACAGGGGGCCACAGATACGCAGTATTTT. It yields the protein CAIGQGATDTQYF.

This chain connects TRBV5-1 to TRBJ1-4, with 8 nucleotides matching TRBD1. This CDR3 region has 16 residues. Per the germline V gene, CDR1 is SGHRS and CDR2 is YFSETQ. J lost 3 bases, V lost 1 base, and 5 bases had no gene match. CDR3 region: CASSLRQGAANEKLFF. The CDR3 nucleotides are TGCGCCAGCAGCTTGCGGCAGGGGGCGGCTAATGAAAAACTGTTTTTT.

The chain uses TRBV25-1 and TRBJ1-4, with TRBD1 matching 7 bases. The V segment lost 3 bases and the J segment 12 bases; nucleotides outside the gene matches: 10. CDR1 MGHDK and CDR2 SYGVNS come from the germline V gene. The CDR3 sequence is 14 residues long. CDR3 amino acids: CASSDYRGPGELFF. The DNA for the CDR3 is TGTGCCAGCAGTGACTACAGGGGACCTGGGGAACTGTTTTTT.

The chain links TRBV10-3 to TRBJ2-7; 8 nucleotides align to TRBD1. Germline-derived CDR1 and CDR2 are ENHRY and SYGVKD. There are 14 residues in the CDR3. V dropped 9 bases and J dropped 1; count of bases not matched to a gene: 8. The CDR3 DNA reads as TGTGCCATTATGCGGACAGGGCCTTCCTACGAGCAGTACTTC. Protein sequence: CAIMRTGPSYEQYF.

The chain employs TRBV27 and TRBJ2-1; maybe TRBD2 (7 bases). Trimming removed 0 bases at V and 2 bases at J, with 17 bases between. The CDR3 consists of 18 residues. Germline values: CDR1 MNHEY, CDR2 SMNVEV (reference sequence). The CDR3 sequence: CASSLSSTARGPYNEQFF. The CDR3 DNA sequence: TGTGCCAGCAGTTTATCGTCTACGGCGCGGGGGCCCTACAATGAGCAGTTCTTC.

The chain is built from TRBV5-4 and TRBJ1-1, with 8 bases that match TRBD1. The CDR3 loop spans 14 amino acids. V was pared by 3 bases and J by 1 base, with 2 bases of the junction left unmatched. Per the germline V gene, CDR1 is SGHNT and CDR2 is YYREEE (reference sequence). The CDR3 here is CASSYGQGNTEAFF. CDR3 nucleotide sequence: TGTGCCAGCAGCTATGGACAGGGGAACACTGAAGCTTTCTTT.

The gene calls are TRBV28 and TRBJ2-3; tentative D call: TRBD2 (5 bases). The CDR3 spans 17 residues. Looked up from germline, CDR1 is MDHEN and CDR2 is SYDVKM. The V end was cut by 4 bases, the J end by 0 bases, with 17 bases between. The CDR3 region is CASSSGRASSSTDTQYF. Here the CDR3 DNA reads TGTGCCAGCAGTTCTGGGCGGGCATCCTCTAGCACAGATACGCAGTATTTT.

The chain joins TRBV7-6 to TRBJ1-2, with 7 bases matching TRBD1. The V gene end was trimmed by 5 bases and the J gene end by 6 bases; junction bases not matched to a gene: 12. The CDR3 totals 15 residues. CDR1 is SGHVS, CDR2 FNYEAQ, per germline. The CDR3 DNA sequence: TGTGCCAGCAGCCCAATACAGGGGACCCAGAATGGCTACACCTTC. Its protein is CASSPIQGTQNGYTF.

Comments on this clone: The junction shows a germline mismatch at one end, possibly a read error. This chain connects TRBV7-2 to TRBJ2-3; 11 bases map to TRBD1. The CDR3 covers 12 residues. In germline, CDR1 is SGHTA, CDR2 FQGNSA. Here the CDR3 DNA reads TGTGCCAGCAGCATTGGGACAGGGGGTCCGAGTTTT. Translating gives CASSIGTGGPSF.

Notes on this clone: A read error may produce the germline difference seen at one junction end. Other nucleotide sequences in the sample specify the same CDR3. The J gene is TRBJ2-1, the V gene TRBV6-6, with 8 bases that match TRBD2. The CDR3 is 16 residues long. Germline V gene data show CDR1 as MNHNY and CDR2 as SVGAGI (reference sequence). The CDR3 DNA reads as TGTGCCAGTAGTTCCCCCCTAGCGGGCGGGTACAATGAGCAGTTCTTC. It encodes CASSSPLAGGYNEQFF.

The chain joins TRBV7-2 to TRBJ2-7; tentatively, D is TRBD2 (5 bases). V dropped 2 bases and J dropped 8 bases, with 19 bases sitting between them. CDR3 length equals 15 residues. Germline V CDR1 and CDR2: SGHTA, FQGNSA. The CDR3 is CASSLYLMREGKQYF. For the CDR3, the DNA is TGTGCCAGCAGCTTATATTTGATGAGAGAGGGCAAGCAGTACTTC. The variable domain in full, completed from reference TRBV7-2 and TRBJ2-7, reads GAGVSQSPSNKVTEKGKDVELRCDPISGHTALYWYRQSLGQGLEFLIYFQGNSAPDKSGLPSDRFSAERTGGSVSTLTIQRTQQEDSAVYLCASSLYLMREGKQYFGPGTRLTVT.

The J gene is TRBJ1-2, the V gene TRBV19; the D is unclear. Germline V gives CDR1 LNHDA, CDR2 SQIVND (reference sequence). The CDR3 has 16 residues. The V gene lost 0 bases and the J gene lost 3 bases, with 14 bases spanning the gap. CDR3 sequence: CASSIDLRGLDYGYTF. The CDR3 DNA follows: TGTGCCAGTAGTATAGATCTAAGAGGGCTTGACTATGGCTACACCTTC.

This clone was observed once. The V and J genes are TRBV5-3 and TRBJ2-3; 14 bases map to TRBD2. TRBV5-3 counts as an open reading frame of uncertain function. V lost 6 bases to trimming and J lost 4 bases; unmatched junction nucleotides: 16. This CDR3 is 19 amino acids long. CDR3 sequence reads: CARTTSGRAGLGNADTQYF. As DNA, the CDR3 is TGTGCCAGAACGACTAGCGGGAGGGCCGGATTGGGTAATGCAGATACGCAGTATTTT.

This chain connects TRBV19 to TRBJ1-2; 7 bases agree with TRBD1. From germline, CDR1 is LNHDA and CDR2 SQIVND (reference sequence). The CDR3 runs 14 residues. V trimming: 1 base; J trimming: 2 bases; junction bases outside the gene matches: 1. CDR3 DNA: TGTGCCAGTAGTATAGGACAGGGAAACTATGGCTACACCTTC. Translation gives CASSIGQGNYGYTF.

Here the CDR3 DNA reads TGTGCCAGCCTCAAGCCGGGACAAAACTCTGGAAACACCATATATTTT. It codes for CASLKPGQNSGNTIYF. The V gene is TRBV9, the J gene TRBJ1-3; a possible D gene is TRBD1 (6 bases). Between the trimmed V and J ends, which lost 7 bases and 0 bases, there was a span of 17 bases. This CDR3 region has 16 residues. Per the germline V gene, CDR1 is SGDLS and CDR2 is YYNGEE.

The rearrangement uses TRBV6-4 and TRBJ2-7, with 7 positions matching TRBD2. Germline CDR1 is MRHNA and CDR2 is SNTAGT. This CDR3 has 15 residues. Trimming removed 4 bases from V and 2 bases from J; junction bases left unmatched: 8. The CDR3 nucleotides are TGTGCCAGCAGTGTATTGGCGGGAGATACCTACGAGCAGTACTTC. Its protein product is CASSVLAGDTYEQYF.

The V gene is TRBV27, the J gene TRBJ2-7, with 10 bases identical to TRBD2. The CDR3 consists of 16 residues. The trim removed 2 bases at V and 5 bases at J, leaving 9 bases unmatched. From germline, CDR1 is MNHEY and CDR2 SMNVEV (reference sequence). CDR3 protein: CASSLTGLAGVHEQYF. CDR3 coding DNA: TGTGCCAGCAGTTTAACTGGGCTAGCGGGAGTACACGAGCAGTACTTC.

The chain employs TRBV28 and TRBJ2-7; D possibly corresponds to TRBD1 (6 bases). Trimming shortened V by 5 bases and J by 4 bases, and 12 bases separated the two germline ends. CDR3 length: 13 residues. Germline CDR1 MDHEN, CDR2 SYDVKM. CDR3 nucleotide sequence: TGTGCCAGCAGTCCCACAGGGATTTACGAGCAGTACTTC. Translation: CASSPTGIYEQYF.

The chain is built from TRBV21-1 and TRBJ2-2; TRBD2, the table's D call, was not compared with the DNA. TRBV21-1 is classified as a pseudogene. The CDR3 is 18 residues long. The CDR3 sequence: CASSKDLGGGRDTGELFF. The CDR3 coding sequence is TGTGCCAGCAGCAAAGATCTTGGGGGAGGGCGGGACACCGGGGAGCTGTTTTTT.

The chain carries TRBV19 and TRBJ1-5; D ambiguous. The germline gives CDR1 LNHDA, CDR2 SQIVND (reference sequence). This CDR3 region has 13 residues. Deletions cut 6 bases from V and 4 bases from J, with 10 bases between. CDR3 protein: CASSTYLNQPQHF. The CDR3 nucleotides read TGTGCCAGTAGCACCTACCTGAATCAGCCCCAGCATTTT.

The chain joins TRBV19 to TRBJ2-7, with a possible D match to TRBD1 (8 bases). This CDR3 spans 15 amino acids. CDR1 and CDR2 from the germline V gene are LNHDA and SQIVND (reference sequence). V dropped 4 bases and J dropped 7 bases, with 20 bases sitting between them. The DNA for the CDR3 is TGTGCCAGTAGTACCGGGGGGACAGGTGCGGGGGAGCAGTACTTC. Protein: CASSTGGTGAGEQYF.

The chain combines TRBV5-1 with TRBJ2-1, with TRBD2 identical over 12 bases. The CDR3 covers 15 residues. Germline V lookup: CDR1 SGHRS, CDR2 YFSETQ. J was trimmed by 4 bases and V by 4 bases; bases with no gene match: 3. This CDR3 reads CASSQTSGSYNEQFF. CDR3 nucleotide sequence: TGCGCCAGCAGCCAGACTAGCGGGAGTTACAATGAGCAGTTCTTC.

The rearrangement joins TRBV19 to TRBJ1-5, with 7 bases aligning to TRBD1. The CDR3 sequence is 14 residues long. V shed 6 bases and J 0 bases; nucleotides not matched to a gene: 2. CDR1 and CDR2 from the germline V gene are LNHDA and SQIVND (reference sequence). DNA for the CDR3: TGTGCCAGTAGACGGGACAGTAGCAATCAGCCCCAGCATTTT. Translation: CASRRDSSNQPQHF.

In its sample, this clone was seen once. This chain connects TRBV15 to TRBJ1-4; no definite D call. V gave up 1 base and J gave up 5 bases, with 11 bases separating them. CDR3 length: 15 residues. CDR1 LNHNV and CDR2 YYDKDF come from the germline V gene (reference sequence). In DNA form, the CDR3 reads TGTGCCACCAGCAGAGTGATCGACTGGAATGAAAAACTGTTTTTT. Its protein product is CATSRVIDWNEKLFF.

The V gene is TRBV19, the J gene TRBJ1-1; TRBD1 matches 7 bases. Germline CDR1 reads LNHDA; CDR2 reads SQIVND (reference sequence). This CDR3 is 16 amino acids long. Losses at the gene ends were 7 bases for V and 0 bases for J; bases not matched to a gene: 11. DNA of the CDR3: TGTGCCAGTACCCCGACAGGGTTCGAGATGAACACTGAAGCTTTCTTT. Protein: CASTPTGFEMNTEAFF. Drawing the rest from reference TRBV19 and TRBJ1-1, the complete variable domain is DGGITQSPKYLFRKEGQNVTLSCEQNLNHDAMYWYRQDPGQGLRLIYYSQIVNDFQKGDIAEGYSVSREKKESFPLTVTSAQKNPTAFYLCASTPTGFEMNTEAFFGQGTRLTVV.

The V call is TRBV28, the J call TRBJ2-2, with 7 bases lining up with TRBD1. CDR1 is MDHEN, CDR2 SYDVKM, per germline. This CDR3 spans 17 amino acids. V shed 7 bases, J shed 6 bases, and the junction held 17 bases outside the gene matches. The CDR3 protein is CASTIQQGLRTPGELFF. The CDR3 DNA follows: TGTGCCAGCACCATCCAACAGGGGCTTCGAACACCCGGGGAGCTGTTTTTT. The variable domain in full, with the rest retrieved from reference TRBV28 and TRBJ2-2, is DVKVTQSSRYLVKRTGEKVFLECVQDMDHENMFWYRQDPGLGLRLIYFSYDVKMKEKGDIPEGYSVSREKKERFSLILESASTNQTSMYLCASTIQQGLRTPGELFFGEGSRLTVL.

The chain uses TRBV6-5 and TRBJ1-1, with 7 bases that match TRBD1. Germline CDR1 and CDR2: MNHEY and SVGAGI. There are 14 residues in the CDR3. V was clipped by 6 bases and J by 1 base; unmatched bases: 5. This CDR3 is CASRFQGENTEAFF. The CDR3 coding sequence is TGTGCCAGCAGATTCCAGGGGGAGAACACTGAAGCTTTCTTT.

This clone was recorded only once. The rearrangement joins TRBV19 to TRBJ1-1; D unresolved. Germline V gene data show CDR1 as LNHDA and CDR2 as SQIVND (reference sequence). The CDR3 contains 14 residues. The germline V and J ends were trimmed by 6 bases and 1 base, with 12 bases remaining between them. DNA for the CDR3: TGTGCCAGTAGCCTCAAAACGGGGAACACTGAAGCTTTCTTT. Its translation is CASSLKTGNTEAFF. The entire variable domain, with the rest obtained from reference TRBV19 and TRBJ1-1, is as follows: DGGITQSPKYLFRKEGQNVTLSCEQNLNHDAMYWYRQDPGQGLRLIYYSQIVNDFQKGDIAEGYSVSREKKESFPLTVTSAQKNPTAFYLCASSLKTGNTEAFFGQGTRLTVV.

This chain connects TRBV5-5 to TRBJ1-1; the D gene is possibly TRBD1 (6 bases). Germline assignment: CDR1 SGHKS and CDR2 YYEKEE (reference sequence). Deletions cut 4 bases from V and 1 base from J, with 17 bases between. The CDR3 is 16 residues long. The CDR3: CASSPPGARRNTEAFF. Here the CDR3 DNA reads TGTGCCAGCAGCCCCCCAGGGGCGCGTAGGAACACTGAAGCTTTCTTT.

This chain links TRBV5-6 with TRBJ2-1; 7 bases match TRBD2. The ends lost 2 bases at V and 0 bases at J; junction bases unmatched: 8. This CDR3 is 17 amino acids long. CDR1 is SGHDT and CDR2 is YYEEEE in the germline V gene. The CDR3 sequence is CASSFYRRESSYNEQFF. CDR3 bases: TGTGCCAGCAGCTTCTATCGGCGGGAGAGCTCCTACAATGAGCAGTTCTTC.